These T cell receptor beta chains were read from a single sample in a study of cytomegalovirus exposure and HLA in healthy donors. Method: immunoSEQ multiplex PCR; TCRdb's copy keeps in-frame clones and lacks some. Altogether some 67,000 clones are present, 85% to 90% being singletons, with the ten largest covering roughly an eighth. Sequenced material: PBMCs. Receptors were obtained from a woman aged 30 to 39 in good health and CMV-seropositive. CDR3s include the opening cysteine and the closing phenylalanine or tryptophan. A D gene is named only where the DNA matches it firmly. Some rows have no size entry. The others give once, few or many, or a class for an expanded clone.

clone size	V gene	J gene	D gene	CDR3 DNA	CDR3 protein
-	TRBV6-5	TRBJ1-1	TRBD1	TGTGCCAGCAGTCGTAACAGGGGGGGGAACACTGAAGCTTTCTTT	CASSRNRGGNTEAFF
-	TRBV29-1	TRBJ2-1	TRBD2	TGCAGCGCCACCGGACTAGTGTCCCCTAGGAGTGAGCAGTTCTTC	CSATGLVSPRSEQFF
-	TRBV2	TRBJ2-2	TRBD2	TGTGCCAGCAGTGGGGGACTAGCGGGAATCGCCGGGGAGCTGTTTTTT	CASSGGLAGIAGELFF
-	TRBV6-4	TRBJ1-1	TRBD1	TGTGCCAGCAGCCCCAGGACAGGGGTAAGTGAAGCTTTCTTT	CASSPRTGVSEAFF
once	TRBV6-5	TRBJ2-5	TRBD2	TGTGCCAGCAGCCCCCCTAGCGGGGAGGGGGAGACCCAGTACTTC	CASSPPSGEGETQYF
-	TRBV6-5	TRBJ2-7	TRBD2	TGTGCCAGCAGTTATACAGCGGGAGGAGACGAGCAGTACTTC	CASSYTAGGDEQYF
-	TRBV7-9	TRBJ2-1	-	TGTGCCAGCAGCTTAGTTCCGAGCCCTGACAATGAGCAGTTCTTC	CASSLVPSPDNEQFF
-	TRBV4-1	TRBJ2-2	-	TGCGCCAGCAGCCTCGGGTTGGGCAGGGGAACCGGGGAGCTGTTTTTT	CASSLGLGRGTGELFF
-	TRBV6-1	TRBJ2-1	TRBD1	TGTGCCAGCAAAGACAGGGGAGTCAGTGGAAATGAGCAGTTCTTC	CASKDRGVSGNEQFF
-	TRBV5-6	TRBJ2-7	-	TGTGCCAGCAGCTCTGACACCTCCTACGAGCAGTACTTC	CASSSDTSYEQYF
-	TRBV4-2	TRBJ2-6	TRBD1	TGTGCCAGCAGCCAAATGACAGGGGCTGGGGCCAACGTCCTGACTTTC	CASSQMTGAGANVLTF
once	TRBV28	TRBJ2-7	TRBD2	TGTGCCAGCAGTTCCTCTCTAGCGGAACCGCCCCATACGAAGCAGTACTTC	CASSSSLAEPPHTKQYF
-	TRBV11-2	TRBJ2-1	TRBD2	TGTGCCAGCAGTCCCCGGGGGGGAGGAGCCTCCTACAATGAGCAGTTCTTC	CASSPRGGGASYNEQFF
-	TRBV27	TRBJ2-7	TRBD1	TGTGCCAGCAGTTTATTTGAGGGGCAGGGGGAGTACGAGCAGTACTTC	CASSLFEGQGEYEQYF
-	TRBV6-1	TRBJ2-7	-	TGTGCCAGCAGTGAACGTTTGGGGCGGGACGCCTACGAGCAGTACTTC	CASSERLGRDAYEQYF
-	TRBV5-1	TRBJ1-3	-	TGCGCCAGCAGCTTGGGGGATATAGGGAGCTCTGGAAACACCATATATTTT	CASSLGDIGSSGNTIYF
-	TRBV9	TRBJ1-5	-	TGTGCCAGCAGCTACGAGGAGGGATATCAGCCCCAGCATTTT	CASSYEEGYQPQHF
-	TRBV18	TRBJ2-3	-	TGTGCCAGCTCACAACAGGGTTATAGAGATACGCAGTATTTT	CASSQQGYRDTQYF
once	TRBV11-2	TRBJ2-1	-	TGTGCCAGCAGCTTAGTAAGAGGAGCAGGGCAGGAGCAGTTCTTC	CASSLVRGAGQEQFF
-	TRBV15	TRBJ2-1	-	TGTGCCACCAGCAGAGGTAGAGGGGCGGGAAGCTCCTACAATGAGCAGTTCTTC	CATSRGRGAGSSYNEQFF
-	TRBV29-1	TRBJ2-5	TRBD2	TGCAGCGTTGCCTTGACTAGCGGGCCCCAAGAGACCCAGTACTTC	CSVALTSGPQETQYF
-	TRBV7-6	TRBJ2-1	TRBD2	TGTGCCAGCAGCTTAAGCGGGGTAGCGGGAGGGGGGCAGTTCTTC	CASSLSGVAGGGQFF
once	TRBV7-3	TRBJ2-1	TRBD2	TGTGCCAGCAGCTTAACGCCAAGGAAGCGGGAGAACTCCTACAATGAGCAGTTCTTC	CASSLTPRKRENSYNEQFF
-	TRBV5-1	TRBJ2-1	-	TGCGCCAGCAGCCATAGCGGTTACTACAATGAGCAGTTCTTC	CASSHSGYYNEQFF
-	TRBV5-5	TRBJ2-1	-	TGTGCCAGCAGCTCCAACAATGAGCAGTTCTTC	CASSSNNEQFF
-	TRBV6-6	TRBJ1-1	-	TGTGCCAGCAGTTATGCGGGGAAGGACACTGAAGCTTTCTTT	CASSYAGKDTEAFF
-	TRBV5-5	TRBJ2-3	TRBD2	TGTGCCAGCAGCTTGGGAGCGGGAGGGTTAACAGATACGCAGTATTTT	CASSLGAGGLTDTQYF
-	TRBV18	TRBJ2-7	-	TGTGCCAGCTCACCTTCTGGCAGCGAGCAGTACTTC	CASSPSGSEQYF